This T cell receptor beta chain appears in the sequencing data of a study of CD8 T cells in Susac syndrome. The germline V and J ends were trimmed by 4 bases and 7 bases, with 14 bases remaining between them. CDR3 size: 14 residues. Germline CDR1 LGHDT, CDR2 YNNKEL (reference sequence). cDNA came from about 0.46 to 1 ug RNA primed by random hexamers. One entry per CDR3 protein results from TCRdb running MiXCR on the immunoSEQ multiplex PCR reads. Found here are about 210,000 distinct CDR3 sequences, 95% of them singletons; the top ten hold approximately 0.081%. The chain carries TRBV3-1 and TRBJ1-5, with D tentatively TRBD1 (5 bases). Sequencing was carried out using CD4+ T cells from PBMCs. The TCR sequence derives from a human donor with multiple sclerosis. The CDR3 loop is CASSPLGAGQPQHF. The CDR3 DNA reads TGTGCCAGCAGCCCCCTAGGGGCAGGACAGCCCCAGCATTTT.